This TCR beta chain derives from a study of spatial heterogeneity in lung cancer. Study at large: Detection of beta-chain sequences consistently exceeded that of alpha-chain sequences. The study observed each unique TCR and UMI combination more than ten times on average in raw reads.

TCRdb reprocessed the 5' RACE reads with MiXCR, giving one entry per CDR3 protein. The sample contains roughly 25,000 distinct CDR3 sequences, roughly 13% of which appear only once. Time point noted: sample taken at primary tumor resection. Material for sequencing was whole RNA from tumor, nontumor lung or frozen PBMC, left unsorted. This clonotype showed up many times. J lost 8 bases, V lost 10 bases, and 5 bases had no gene match. The CDR3 is made up of 11 amino acids. CDR1 and CDR2 (germline): SNHLY, FYNNEI. The sample in question was PBMCs, obtained at surgery. The chain links TRBV2 to TRBJ2-1, with 7 bases lining up with TRBD2. This sequence was found in a female donor with early-stage non-small cell lung cancer. CDR3 amino acids: CATRSGDEQFF. The CDR3 DNA sequence: TGTGCCACCAGAAGCGGGGATGAGCAGTTCTTC.